The 25 T cell receptor beta chains reported below all come from one sample, sequenced in a study of T cell repertoires in cytomegalovirus infection. MiXCR, run by TCRdb on the reads, gives a single entry per CDR3 protein. Of around 340,000 distinct CDR3 sequences in the sample, about 27% were seen once. These TCRs are of unknown antigen specificity. The sequencing here drew on cultured PBMCs, taken from culture after CMV antigen stimulation. The receptor source for this set is a human donor in good health (CMV status not recorded). Some clones in this sample may be carry-over from other donors' samples.

The V call is TRBV7-9, the J call TRBJ1-6; D is uncertain. Germline V gene lookup returns CDR1 SEHNR and CDR2 FQNEAQ (reference sequence). This CDR3 contains 17 residues. Between the trimmed V and J ends, which lost 4 bases and 0 bases, there was a span of 13 bases. DNA of the CDR3: TGTGCCAGCAGCTCCGACACCTCGAGCTCCTATAATTCACCCCTCCACTTT. Translation: CASSSDTSSSYNSPLHF.

This clonotype occurred once. The V call is TRBV11-2, the J call TRBJ2-7, with a tentative D call TRBD2 (5 bases). This CDR3 spans 15 amino acids. V shed 6 bases and J shed 4 bases, with 19 bases lying between them. The germline V gene has CDR1 SGHAT and CDR2 FQNNGV. The CDR3 DNA is TGTGCCAGCAGGTTGCGTCGGACTGAGACTTACGAGCAGTACTTC. It specifies CASRLRRTETYEQYF.

The chain has TRBV6-1 and TRBJ2-2; D is unresolved. The CDR3 sequence is 13 residues long. V lost 10 bases, J lost 5 bases, and 14 bases lay in between. Germline V gene lookup returns CDR1 MNHNS and CDR2 SASEGT. The CDR3 DNA follows: TGTGCCATCCCGGGTCCCATTACCGGGGAGCTGTTTTTT. It translates to CAIPGPITGELFF.

V is TRBV27 and J is TRBJ2-4; D is perhaps TRBD2 (6 bases). Trimming shortened V by 2 bases and J by 3 bases, and 14 bases separated the two germline ends. The V gene's germline CDR1 is MNHEY and CDR2 SMNVEV (reference sequence). This CDR3 comprises 16 residues. This chain's CDR3 is CASSLSLGGGKNIQYF. CDR3 coding DNA: TGTGCCAGCAGTTTAAGCCTGGGGGGAGGCAAAAACATTCAGTACTTC.

There are a few counts of this clonotype. The chain joins TRBV6-5 to TRBJ2-7; 7 bases are shared with TRBD1. The V segment lost 0 bases and the J segment 3 bases; nucleotides outside the gene matches: 8. Germline loops: CDR1 MNHEY, CDR2 SVGAGI. CDR3 length equals 16 residues. The DNA of the CDR3 is TGTGCCAGCAGTTACTCGACTTTCGACAGGGTCTACGAGCAGTACTTC. As protein: CASSYSTFDRVYEQYF.

The chain carries TRBV6-5 and TRBJ1-2; no clear D. The CDR3 is 14 amino acids. Germline V gene lookup returns CDR1 MNHEY and CDR2 SVGAGI. The ends were cut back, 6 bases at V and 5 bases at J, with 16 bases in the middle. CDR3 in amino acids: CASSQRDKSYGYTF. In DNA form, the CDR3 reads TGTGCCAGCAGCCAACGTGACAAGTCTTATGGCTACACCTTC.

This clonotype was observed a few times. This chain uses TRBV19 with TRBJ2-1; D call uncertain. The CDR3 length is 15 residues. CDR1 is LNHDA and CDR2 is SQIVND in the germline V gene (reference sequence). V lost 1 base to trimming and J lost 0 bases, with 7 bases between them. For the CDR3, the DNA is TGTGCCAGTAGTATAGTCGGAGTCTCCTACAATGAGCAGTTCTTC. Residues: CASSIVGVSYNEQFF.

V gene TRBV5-1 combines with J gene TRBJ1-2; D is perhaps TRBD1 (5 bases). With 5 bases removed from V and 6 bases from J, the gap between germline ends came to 14 bases. CDR1 and CDR2 from the germline V gene are SGHRS and YFSETQ. The CDR3 has 13 amino acids. In DNA, the CDR3 is TGCGCCAGCAGAAAGCAACAGGAAGATGGCTACACCTTC. It specifies CASRKQQEDGYTF.

This clonotype turned up a few times. CDR3 in amino acids: CASSPSPGQKGTQYF. As DNA, the CDR3 is TGTGCCAGCAGCCCTAGTCCGGGACAGAAAGGGACCCAGTACTTC. The chain joins TRBV7-6 to TRBJ2-5; TRBD1 matches at 7 bases. This CDR3 has 15 residues. Unmatched junction bases numbered 13, after V lost 5 bases and J lost 7 bases. Looked up from germline, CDR1 is SGHVS and CDR2 is FNYEAQ.

The rearrangement joins TRBV11-2 to TRBJ1-3; D gene uncertain. Between the trimmed V and J ends, which lost 2 bases and 4 bases, there was a span of 21 bases. The CDR3 runs to 18 residues. Looked up from germline, CDR1 is SGHAT and CDR2 is FQNNGV. The CDR3 coding sequence is TGTGCCAGCAGCTTAATTCTTGGGCAGCTTTACCTAGGAAACACCATATATTTT. Protein product: CASSLILGQLYLGNTIYF.

A few counts support this clonotype. V usage is TRBV12-3 or TRBV12-4 and J usage is TRBJ2-2; D remains ambiguous. The CDR3 length is 15 residues. The V end lost 6 bases, the J end lost 4 bases, and 15 bases lay between the germline ends. The CDR3 bases are TGTGCCAGCAGGGAAGAACATCTGCCCACCGGGGAGCTGTTTTTT. Protein: CASREEHLPTGELFF.

Written as DNA, the CDR3 is TGTGCCAGCAGCTCTGGGTCCCGAAGCTCTGGGGCCAACGTCCTGACTTTC. It translates to CASSSGSRSSGANVLTF. The V gene is TRBV7-4, the J gene TRBJ2-6; D unresolved. Trimming pared 4 bases from V and 0 bases from J, leaving 13 bases between. Germline CDR1 reads SGHVT; CDR2 reads SQSDAQ. This CDR3 is 17 amino acids long.

V and J are TRBV27 and TRBJ2-1; no reliable D call. V lost 3 bases to trimming and J lost 4 bases, with 7 bases between them. The CDR3 has 13 amino acids. Germline V gene data show CDR1 as MNHEY and CDR2 as SMNVEV (reference sequence). This CDR3 is CASSFSLYNEQFF. CDR3 nucleotide sequence: TGTGCCAGCAGTTTTTCCCTTTACAATGAGCAGTTCTTC.

This clonotype has a handful of counts. This chain connects TRBV12-3 or TRBV12-4 to TRBJ2-7, with 10 bases that match TRBD1. V lost 3 bases and J lost 5; bases outside the gene matches: 19. This CDR3 contains 19 residues. The CDR3 nucleotides are TGTGCCAGCAGTTTTCGGCCCCTTCTCCGACAGGGGGCGATCAACGAGCAGTACTTC. Translated: CASSFRPLLRQGAINEQYF.

This clonotype turned up a few times. This chain uses TRBV28 with TRBJ2-7; 8 bases map to TRBD1. The CDR3 runs 15 residues. V dropped 6 bases and J dropped 0; count of bases not matched to a gene: 7. The V gene's germline CDR1 is MDHEN and CDR2 SYDVKM. The CDR3 nucleotides read TGTGCCAGCAGCGGATCCGGGACAGGCTCCTACGAGCAGTACTTC. Protein: CASSGSGTGSYEQYF. Complete variable domain (other parts from reference TRBV28 and TRBJ2-7): DVKVTQSSRYLVKRTGEKVFLECVQDMDHENMFWYRQDPGLGLRLIYFSYDVKMKEKGDIPEGYSVSREKKERFSLILESASTNQTSMYLCASSGSGTGSYEQYFGPGTRLTVT.

The chain couples TRBV3-1 to TRBJ2-3; D remains unclear. Trimming stripped 4 bases from V and 6 bases from J, with 8 bases between. The germline CDR1 and CDR2 sequences are LGHDT and YNNKEL (reference sequence). The CDR3 is 12 residues long. CDR3 bases: TGTGCCAGCAGCCGGTCAGGTGATACGCAGTATTTT. This sequence encodes CASSRSGDTQYF.

This clonotype was observed a few times. The rearrangement uses TRBV11-2 and TRBJ1-4; tentatively, D is TRBD1 (6 bases). This CDR3 comprises 18 residues. The ends were cut back, 5 bases at V and 5 bases at J, with 24 bases in the middle. From germline, CDR1 is SGHAT and CDR2 FQNNGV. CDR3 coding DNA: TGTGCCAGCAGCGGAGTCAGGGGAATTGGAGCCCAAAATGAAAAACTGTTTTTT. It is translated as CASSGVRGIGAQNEKLFF.

This clonotype occurred a few times. The gene calls are TRBV7-2 and TRBJ1-6; D gene unclear. Trimming removed 4 bases at V and 14 bases at J, with 9 bases between. Germline lookup yields CDR1 SGHTA and CDR2 FQGNSA. This CDR3 is 11 amino acids long. The CDR3 protein is CASSSQAALHF. CDR3 in DNA: TGTGCCAGCAGCTCCCAGGCCGCCCTCCACTTT.

This clonotype is a singleton in its sample. The rearrangement uses TRBV28 and TRBJ2-2; the D gene is possibly TRBD2 (6 bases). CDR3 size: 15 residues. Trimming took off 6 bases at V and 5 bases at J, with 16 bases between the two ends. The V gene's germline CDR1 is MDHEN and CDR2 SYDVKM. Here the CDR3 reads CASSLTRFATGELFF. As DNA, the CDR3 is TGTGCCAGCAGCTTGACTAGATTTGCGACCGGGGAGCTGTTTTTT. Full variable domain (rest looked up from reference TRBV28 and TRBJ2-2): DVKVTQSSRYLVKRTGEKVFLECVQDMDHENMFWYRQDPGLGLRLIYFSYDVKMKEKGDIPEGYSVSREKKERFSLILESASTNQTSMYLCASSLTRFATGELFFGEGSRLTVL.

The rearrangement links TRBV6-1 to TRBJ1-6; the D gene is possibly TRBD1 (5 bases). The CDR3 totals 16 residues. CDR1 MNHNS and CDR2 SASEGT come from the germline V gene. V lost 3 bases and J lost 10, with 19 bases in between. The DNA of the CDR3 is TGTGCCAGCAGTGATAGGCCCTCCGGGACTCTCTCACCCCTCCACTTT. Its translation is CASSDRPSGTLSPLHF.

CDR3 sequence reads: CASSPYTGANEKLFF. The CDR3 coding sequence is TGTGCCAGCAGCCCTTACACGGGTGCTAATGAAAAACTGTTTTTT. The J gene is TRBJ1-4, the V gene TRBV7-9; D not resolved. Germline CDR1 is SEHNR and CDR2 is FQNEAQ (reference sequence). The V end was cut by 5 bases, the J end by 3 bases, with 13 bases between. This CDR3 has 15 amino acids.

The chain combines TRBV29-1 with TRBJ2-7; D is uncertain. The CDR3 length is 12 residues. V was trimmed by 0 bases and J by 1 base, leaving 4 bases between them. CDR1 is SQVTM, CDR2 ANQGSEA, per germline. CDR3 coding DNA: TGCAGCGTTGAAGACGGATCCTACGAGCAGTACTTC. It codes for CSVEDGSYEQYF.

This clonotype was counted at least ten times. The rearrangement links TRBV6-6 to TRBJ1-5, with D hard to call. Trimming took 5 bases from V and 4 from J, leaving 18 bases between them. The CDR3 is 16 amino acids. Germline values: CDR1 MNHNY, CDR2 SVGAGI (reference sequence). The CDR3 DNA reads as TGTGCCAGCAGTGCCTTTTCCCAGACTACAAATCAGCCCCAGCATTTT. This translates into CASSAFSQTTNQPQHF.

V usage is TRBV7-9 and J usage is TRBJ2-6, with D perhaps TRBD1 or TRBD2 (5 bases each). Germline assignment: CDR1 SEHNR and CDR2 FQNEAQ (reference sequence). CDR3 length: 17 amino acids. V was trimmed by 6 bases and J by 4 bases, leaving 19 bases between them. For the CDR3, the DNA is TGTGCCAGCAGTAACGCCGGGACGAGGAGGGGGGCCAACGTCCTGACTTTC. Translation gives CASSNAGTRRGANVLTF.

The chain combines TRBV7-8 with TRBJ2-7, with 10 bases matching TRBD1. Per the germline V gene, CDR1 is SGHVS and CDR2 is FQNEAQ. The CDR3 is made up of 15 amino acids. Unmatched junction bases numbered 6, after V lost 1 base and J lost 6 bases. The CDR3 loop is CASSLGTGGSSEQYF. CDR3 bases: TGTGCCAGCAGCTTAGGGACAGGGGGATCGAGCGAGCAGTACTTC.